A selection of T cell receptor beta chains follows, all from one sample in a study of shared clonotypes between healthy human individuals. The table came from immunoSEQ multiplex PCR; TCRdb's copy has only in-frame clones and leaves some out. The table records fewer than 1 million clones, 90% to 97% of them present only once. Sequenced material: naive CD8+ T cells sorted from blood. These TCRs come from a man younger than 40 in good health. CDR3s leave out the opening cysteine and the closing phenylalanine or tryptophan. A D gene is named only where the DNA matches it firmly.

V gene	J gene	D gene	CDR3 protein
TRBV27	TRBJ2-7	TRBD1	ASSPTGTGFYEQY
TRBV6-6	TRBJ1-4	-	ASSRRQFSIEKLF
TRBV7-8	TRBJ1-3	TRBD1	ASSLAPVQGLPSGNTIY
TRBV9	TRBJ2-1	TRBD2	ASSVGPGGYNEQF
TRBV27	TRBJ2-1	-	ASRSGPLYNEQF
TRBV21-1	TRBJ2-4	-	ASSNGAGRASGRGLAKNIQY
TRBV9	TRBJ1-2	-	ASSGYGYT
TRBV9	TRBJ2-1	-	ASRSGADNEQF
TRBV5-1	TRBJ2-1	TRBD2	ASSQLAGAPHNEQF
TRBV7-9	TRBJ2-7	TRBD1	ASQGPDPGQGPYEQY
TRBV7-9	TRBJ2-7	-	ASSLVFEYEQY
TRBV28	TRBJ2-7	TRBD1	ASSSVGQGPYEQY
TRBV14	TRBJ1-2	-	ASSQDYGRRGYT
TRBV7-9	TRBJ2-7	TRBD1	ASSPQGRLYEQY
TRBV4-1	TRBJ2-7	TRBD2	ASSQVTAGADEQY
TRBV2	TRBJ2-1	-	ASIQGSDEQF
TRBV7-9	TRBJ2-3	-	ASRPQRFSTDTQY
TRBV10-3	TRBJ2-1	TRBD2	AIRLADYNEQF
TRBV25-1	TRBJ2-7	-	ASSDPGFPYEQY
TRBV2	TRBJ1-2	-	ASSESGDHPLNYGYT
TRBV19	TRBJ2-1	-	ASSLEGRSDEQF
TRBV5-1	TRBJ2-7	-	ASSTRGAPYEQY
TRBV5-5	TRBJ2-3	-	ASSLERRTDTQY
TRBV7-9	TRBJ1-4	TRBD1	ASSGTGGLPEKLF
TRBV4-1	TRBJ2-5	TRBD2	ASSQPTEGAGGETQY
TRBV28	TRBJ2-1	-	ASSLLTPSSYNEQF
TRBV15	TRBJ2-1	TRBD2	ATRKRASGSRDNEQF
TRBV7-9	TRBJ2-1	TRBD2	ASSLSGNRTHNEQF
TRBV9	TRBJ1-2	-	ASRTGFGYT
TRBV2	TRBJ2-3	TRBD2	ASSSSGRAIDTQY
TRBV11-2	TRBJ2-2	-	ASRDRGPWSSGGELF
TRBV2	TRBJ2-1	TRBD2	ASSPPLASSYNEQF
TRBV5-6	TRBJ2-7	-	ASSLVRSGTYEQY
TRBV29-1	TRBJ2-7	-	SVEPLEGEAYEQY
TRBV27	TRBJ2-7	TRBD1	ASRGTVYEQY
TRBV11-2	TRBJ2-7	-	ASSLDPGYEQY
TRBV5-4	TRBJ2-2	TRBD1	ASSPGTGGGYSGELF
TRBV2	TRBJ2-1	-	ASRRGSYNEQF
TRBV20-1	TRBJ2-7	-	SASGIEQY
TRBV9	TRBJ2-1	-	ASSGPPLAVRSYNEQF
TRBV10-2	TRBJ1-5	-	ASSQVGNQPQH
TRBV28	TRBJ2-4	TRBD2	ASSLPWGGAKNIQY
TRBV2	TRBJ2-3	-	ASSLGGRDTQY
TRBV27	TRBJ2-1	TRBD1	ASSLMTGSYEQF
TRBV7-9	TRBJ2-7	-	ASSDLGEQY
TRBV7-6	TRBJ2-1	TRBD2	ASSPSGGDEQF
TRBV7-2	TRBJ1-2	TRBD1	ASSSRDRVGYGYT
TRBV13	TRBJ2-7	-	ASSLGSDEQY
TRBV7-6	TRBJ2-3	TRBD2	ASSLEGEGLAVTDTQY
TRBV7-8	TRBJ2-7	TRBD2	ASSPGLVRIEQY
TRBV6-1	TRBJ2-3	TRBD1	ASSEGKGQGHSTDTQY
TRBV5-1	TRBJ1-2	-	ASEPWGASEYGYT
TRBV7-9	TRBJ1-1	-	ASSRTRITQNTEAF
TRBV9	TRBJ2-7	TRBD2	ASSRTSGSFYEQY
TRBV29-1	TRBJ1-4	-	SVQGRHGKLF